The T cell receptor beta chain under discussion was sequenced for a study of T cells in Graves' hyperthyroidism and ophthalmopathy. Study overall: Peripheral blood was obtained at initial diagnosis, preceding any treatment.

RNA transcripts served as the template for amplifying TCR beta CDR3 regions. In the first-round RT-PCR of the TCR CDR3, the HTBI primer set was used. TCRdb independently ran MiXCR on the multiplex PCR reads; one entry per CDR3 protein. The profile shows over 500,000 distinct CDR3 sequences, roughly 15% of them singletons. Study-wide points: Stable hyperthyroidism and ophthalmopathy were separated using 13 V-J signatures.

The sample holds many counts of this clonotype. The antigen remains unidentified. This CDR3 has 15 amino acids. Trimming removed 6 bases at V and 3 bases at J, with 16 bases between. The sequence came from a woman between 35 and 50 years old with Graves' hyperthyroidism. This chain uses TRBV12-3 or TRBV12-4 with TRBJ2-3, with D unresolved. The sample was blood. CDR3 region: CASRLLGRLTDTQYF. Here the CDR3 DNA reads TGTGCCAGCAGACTCCTGGGAAGATTAACAGATACGCAGTATTTT.